This T cell receptor beta chain was recorded in a study of regulatory T cells in long-lasting Graves disease. Study outcomes and limitations: The TCR repertoire of persistent Graves' patients was less diverse than that of newly diagnosed ones. Favored gene segments in persistent disease were TRBV28, TRBJ1-2 and TRBJ2-5.

Time point here: newly diagnosed GD, antithyroid drugs for less than 3 months. Extracted RNA from PBMCs served as the source of the TCR library. Diagnoses of Graves' disease were made by American Thyroid Association guidelines. Through Arm-PCR of CDR3 regions and iRepertoire HTBI primers, TCR beta libraries were built. TCRdb redid the calling of the multiplex PCR reads with MiXCR, one entry per CDR3 protein. The data hold some 250,000 distinct CDR3 sequences, with approximately 20% observed a single time. Germline V lookup: CDR1 SGDLS, CDR2 YYNGEE. CDR3 length: 16 residues. With 5 bases removed from V and 2 bases from J, the gap between germline ends came to 17 bases. This clonotype came up many times. Its specificity is not known. The sample was also linked to a second study, of T cells in Graves' hyperthyroidism and ophthalmopathy. According to that study: Criteria for exclusion of patients were uncontrolled infection, other autoimmune disease, pregnancy or lactation.

The source is a woman in her thirties with Graves disease. Specimen: peripheral blood mononuclear cells (PBMCs), collected at new diagnosis, from a patient treated with antithyroid drugs. The chain carries TRBV9 and TRBJ2-1; tentative D call: TRBD2 (6 bases). CDR3 sequence: CASRRGRDFTYNEQFF. As DNA, the CDR3 is TGTGCCAGCAGGCGTGGTCGGGACTTTACCTACAATGAGCAGTTCTTC.